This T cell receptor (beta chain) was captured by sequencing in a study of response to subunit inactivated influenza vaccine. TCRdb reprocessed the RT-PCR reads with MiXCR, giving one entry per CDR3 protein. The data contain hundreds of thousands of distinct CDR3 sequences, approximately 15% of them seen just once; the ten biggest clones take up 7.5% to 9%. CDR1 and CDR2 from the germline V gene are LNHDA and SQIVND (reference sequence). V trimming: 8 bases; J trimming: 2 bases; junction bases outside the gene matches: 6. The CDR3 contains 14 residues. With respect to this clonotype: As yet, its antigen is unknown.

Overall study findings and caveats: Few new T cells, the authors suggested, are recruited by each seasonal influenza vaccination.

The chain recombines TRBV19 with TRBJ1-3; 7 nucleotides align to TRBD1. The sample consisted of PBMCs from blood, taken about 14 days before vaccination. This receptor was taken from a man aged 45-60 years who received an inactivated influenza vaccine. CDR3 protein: CASHSGTAGNTIYF. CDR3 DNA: TGTGCCAGTCATTCCGGGACAGCTGGAAACACCATATATTTT.